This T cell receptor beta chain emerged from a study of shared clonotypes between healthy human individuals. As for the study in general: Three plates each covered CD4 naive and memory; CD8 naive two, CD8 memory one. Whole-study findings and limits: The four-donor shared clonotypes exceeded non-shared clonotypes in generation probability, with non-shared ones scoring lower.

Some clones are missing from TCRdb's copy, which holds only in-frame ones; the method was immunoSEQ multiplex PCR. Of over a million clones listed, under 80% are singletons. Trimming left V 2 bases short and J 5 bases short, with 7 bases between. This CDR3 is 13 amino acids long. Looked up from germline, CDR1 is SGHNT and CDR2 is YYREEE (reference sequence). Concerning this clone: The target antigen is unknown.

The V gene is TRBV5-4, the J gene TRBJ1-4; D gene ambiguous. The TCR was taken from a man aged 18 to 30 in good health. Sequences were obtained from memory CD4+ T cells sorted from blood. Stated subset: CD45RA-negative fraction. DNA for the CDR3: TGTGCCAGCAGCTTCCAGTCAAATGAAAAACTGTTTTTT. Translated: CASSFQSNEKLFF.